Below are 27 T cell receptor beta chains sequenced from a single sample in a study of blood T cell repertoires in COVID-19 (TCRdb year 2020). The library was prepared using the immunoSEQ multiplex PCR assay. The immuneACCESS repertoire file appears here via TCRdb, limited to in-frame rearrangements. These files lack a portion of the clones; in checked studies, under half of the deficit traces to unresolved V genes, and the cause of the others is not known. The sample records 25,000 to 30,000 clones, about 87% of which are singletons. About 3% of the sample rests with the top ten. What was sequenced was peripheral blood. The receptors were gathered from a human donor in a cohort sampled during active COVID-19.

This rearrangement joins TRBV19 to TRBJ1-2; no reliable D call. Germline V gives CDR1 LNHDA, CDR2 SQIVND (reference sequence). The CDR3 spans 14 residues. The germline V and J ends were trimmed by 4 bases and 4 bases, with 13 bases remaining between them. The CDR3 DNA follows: TGTGCCAGTAGTACAAGGAGCGGGCCCTATGGCTACACCTTC. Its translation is CASSTRSGPYGYTF. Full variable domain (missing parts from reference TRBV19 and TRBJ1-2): DGGITQSPKYLFRKEGQNVTLSCEQNLNHDAMYWYRQDPGQGLRLIYYSQIVNDFQKGDIAEGYSVSREKKESFPLTVTSAQKNPTAFYLCASSTRSGPYGYTFGSGTRLTVV.

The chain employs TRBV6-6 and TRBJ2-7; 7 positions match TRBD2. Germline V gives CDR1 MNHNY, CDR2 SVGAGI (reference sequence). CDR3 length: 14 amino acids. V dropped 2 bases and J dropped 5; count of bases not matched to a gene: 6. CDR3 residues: CASSYDPTSNEQYF. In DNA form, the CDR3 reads TGTGCCAGCAGTTACGACCCGACTAGCAACGAGCAGTACTTC.

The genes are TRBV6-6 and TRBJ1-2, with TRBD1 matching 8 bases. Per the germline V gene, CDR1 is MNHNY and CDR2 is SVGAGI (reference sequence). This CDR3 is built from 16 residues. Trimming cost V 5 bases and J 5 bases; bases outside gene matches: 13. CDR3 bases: TGTGCCAGCAGTCGAATCCCCGGGACAGGAAGATATGGCTACACCTTC. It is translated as CASSRIPGTGRYGYTF.

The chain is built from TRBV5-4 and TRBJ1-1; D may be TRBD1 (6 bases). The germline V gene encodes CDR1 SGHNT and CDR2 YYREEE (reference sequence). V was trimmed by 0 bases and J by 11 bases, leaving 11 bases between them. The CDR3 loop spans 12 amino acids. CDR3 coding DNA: TGTGCCAGCAGCTTGGAGAGGGGGTGGGCTTTCTTT. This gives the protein CASSLERGWAFF.

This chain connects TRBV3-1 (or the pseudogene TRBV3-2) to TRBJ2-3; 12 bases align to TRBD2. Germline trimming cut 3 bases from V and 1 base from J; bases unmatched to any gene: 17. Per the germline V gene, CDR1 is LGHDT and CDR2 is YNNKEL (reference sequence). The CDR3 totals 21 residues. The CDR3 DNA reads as TGTGCCAGCAGCCACTCCAGACTCTCTAGCGGGGGGGCCCCTCGCACAGATACGCAGTATTTT. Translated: CASSHSRLSSGGAPRTDTQYF.

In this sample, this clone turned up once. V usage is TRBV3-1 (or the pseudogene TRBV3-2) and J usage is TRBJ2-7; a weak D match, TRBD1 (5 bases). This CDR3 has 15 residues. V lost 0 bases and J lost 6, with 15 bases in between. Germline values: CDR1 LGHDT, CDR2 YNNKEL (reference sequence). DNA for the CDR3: TGTGCCAGCAGCCAAGATTGGACGGCAAGGGGCGAGCAGTACTTC. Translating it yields CASSQDWTARGEQYF.

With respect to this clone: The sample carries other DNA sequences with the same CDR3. The CDR3 nucleotides are TGTGCCAGCAGCTTGGTGAGTGGCTACACCTTC. Its translation is CASSLVSGYTF. The genes are TRBV5-6 and TRBJ1-2, with no clear D. This CDR3 is 11 amino acids long. The germline CDR1 and CDR2 sequences are SGHDT and YYEEEE. Trimming removed 0 bases at V and 7 bases at J, with 4 bases between.

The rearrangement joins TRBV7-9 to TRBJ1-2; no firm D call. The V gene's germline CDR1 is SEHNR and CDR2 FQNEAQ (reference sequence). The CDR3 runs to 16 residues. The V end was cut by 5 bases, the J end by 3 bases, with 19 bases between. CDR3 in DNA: TGTGCCAGCAGCCGGATTTTAGGCACAGCTGACTATGGCTACACCTTC. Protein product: CASSRILGTADYGYTF.

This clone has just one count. Here the CDR3 DNA reads TGTGCCAGCAGGCCTCGGTGGTTAATGAACACTGAAGCTTTCTTT. This codes for CASRPRWLMNTEAFF. The chain couples TRBV27 to TRBJ1-1; D unresolved. CDR3 length: 15 amino acids. The V gene's germline CDR1 is MNHEY and CDR2 SMNVEV (reference sequence). V lost 6 bases, J lost 0 bases, and 14 bases lay in between.

The CDR3 spells CASSSTGNEQYF. The CDR3 nucleotides are TGTGCCAGCAGTTCAACAGGGAACGAGCAGTACTTC. The rearrangement links TRBV12-3 or TRBV12-4 to TRBJ2-7; maybe TRBD1 (6 bases). V lost 4 bases and J lost 5, with 9 bases in between. The CDR3 is 12 amino acids.

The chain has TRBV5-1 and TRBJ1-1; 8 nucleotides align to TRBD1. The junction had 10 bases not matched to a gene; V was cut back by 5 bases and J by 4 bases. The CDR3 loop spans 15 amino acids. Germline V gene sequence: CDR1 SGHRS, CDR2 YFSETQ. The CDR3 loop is CASSRGGQGSTEAFF. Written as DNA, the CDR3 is TGCGCCAGCAGTCGTGGAGGACAGGGAAGCACTGAAGCTTTCTTT.

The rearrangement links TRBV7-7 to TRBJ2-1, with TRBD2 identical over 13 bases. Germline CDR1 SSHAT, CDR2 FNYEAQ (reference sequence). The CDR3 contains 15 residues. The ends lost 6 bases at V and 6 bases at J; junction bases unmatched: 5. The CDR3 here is CASSPGTSGTNEQFF. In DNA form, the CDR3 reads TGTGCCAGCAGTCCCGGGACTAGCGGGACCAATGAGCAGTTCTTC.

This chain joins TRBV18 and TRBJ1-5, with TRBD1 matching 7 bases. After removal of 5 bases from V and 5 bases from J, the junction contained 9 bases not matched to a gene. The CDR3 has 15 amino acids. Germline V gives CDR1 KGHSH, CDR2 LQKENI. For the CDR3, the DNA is TGTGCCAGCTCATCCCGACAGGGAGTGGATCAGCCCCAGCATTTT. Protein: CASSSRQGVDQPQHF.

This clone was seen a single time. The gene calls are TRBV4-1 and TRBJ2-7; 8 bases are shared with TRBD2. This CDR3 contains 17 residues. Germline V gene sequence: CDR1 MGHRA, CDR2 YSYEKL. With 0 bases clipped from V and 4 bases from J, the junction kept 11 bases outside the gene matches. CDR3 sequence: CASSQEVGVGTSYEQYF. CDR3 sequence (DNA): TGCGCCAGCAGCCAAGAGGTGGGCGTGGGGACTAGTTACGAGCAGTACTTC.

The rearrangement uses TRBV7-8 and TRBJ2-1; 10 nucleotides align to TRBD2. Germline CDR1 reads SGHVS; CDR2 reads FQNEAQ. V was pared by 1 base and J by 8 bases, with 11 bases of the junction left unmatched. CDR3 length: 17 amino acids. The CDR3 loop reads CASSLGLILAGEDEQFF. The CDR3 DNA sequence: TGTGCCAGCAGCTTAGGGTTGATCCTAGCGGGAGAGGATGAGCAGTTCTTC. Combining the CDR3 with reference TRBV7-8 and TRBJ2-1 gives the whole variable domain GAGVSQSPRYKVAKRGQDVALRCDPISGHVSLFWYQQALGQGPEFLTYFQNEAQLDKSGLPSDRFFAERPEGSVSTLKIQRTQQEDSAVYLCASSLGLILAGEDEQFFGPGTRLTVL.

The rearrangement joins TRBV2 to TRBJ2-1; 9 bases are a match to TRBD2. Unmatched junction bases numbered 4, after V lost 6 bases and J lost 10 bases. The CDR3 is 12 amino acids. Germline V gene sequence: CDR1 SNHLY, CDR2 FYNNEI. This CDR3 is CASRGLAGEQFF. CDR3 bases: TGTGCCAGCAGAGGGCTAGCGGGGGAGCAGTTCTTC.

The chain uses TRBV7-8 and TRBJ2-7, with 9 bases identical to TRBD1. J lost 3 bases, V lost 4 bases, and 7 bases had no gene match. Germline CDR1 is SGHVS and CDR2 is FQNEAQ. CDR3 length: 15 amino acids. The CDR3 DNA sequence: TGTGCCAGCAGCTCCTACAGGGGGCGCCTCTACGAGCAGTACTTC. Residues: CASSSYRGRLYEQYF.

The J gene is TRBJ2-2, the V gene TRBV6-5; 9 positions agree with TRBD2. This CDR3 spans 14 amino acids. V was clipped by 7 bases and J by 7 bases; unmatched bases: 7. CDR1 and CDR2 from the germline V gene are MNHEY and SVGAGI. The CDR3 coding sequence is TGTGCCAGCATTAGCGGGGGTACGAACGGGGAGCTGTTTTTT. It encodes CASISGGTNGELFF.

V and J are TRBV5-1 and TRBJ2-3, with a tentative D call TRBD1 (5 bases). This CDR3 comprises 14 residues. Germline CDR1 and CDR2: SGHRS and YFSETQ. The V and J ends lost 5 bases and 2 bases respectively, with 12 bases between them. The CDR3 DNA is TGCGCCAGCAGGTGGGGCCCCCTCACAGATACGCAGTATTTT. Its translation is CASRWGPLTDTQYF. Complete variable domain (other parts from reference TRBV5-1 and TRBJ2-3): KAGVTQTPRYLIKTRGQQVTLSCSPISGHRSVSWYQQTPGQGLQFLFEYFSETQRNKGNFPGRFSGRQFSNSRSEMNVSTLELGDSALYLCASRWGPLTDTQYFGPGTRLTVL.

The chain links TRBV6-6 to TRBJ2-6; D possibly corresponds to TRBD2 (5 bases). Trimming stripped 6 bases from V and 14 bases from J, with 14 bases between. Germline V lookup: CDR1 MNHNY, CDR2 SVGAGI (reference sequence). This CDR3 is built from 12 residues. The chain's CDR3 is CASRAGSRILTF. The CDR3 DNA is TGTGCCAGCAGGGCGGGCTCTAGAATCCTGACTTTC.

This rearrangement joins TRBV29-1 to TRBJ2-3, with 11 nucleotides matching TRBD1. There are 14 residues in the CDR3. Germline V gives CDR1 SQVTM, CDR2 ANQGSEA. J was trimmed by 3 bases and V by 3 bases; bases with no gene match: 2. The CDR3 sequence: CSVDRDRGTDTQYF. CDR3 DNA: TGCAGCGTTGACCGGGACAGGGGGACAGATACGCAGTATTTT.

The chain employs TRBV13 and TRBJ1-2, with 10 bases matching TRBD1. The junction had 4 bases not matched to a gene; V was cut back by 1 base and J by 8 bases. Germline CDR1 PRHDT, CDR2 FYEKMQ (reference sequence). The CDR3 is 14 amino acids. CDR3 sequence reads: CASSLAGTGEGYTF. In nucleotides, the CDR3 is TGTGCCAGCAGCTTAGCCGGGACAGGGGAGGGCTACACCTTC.

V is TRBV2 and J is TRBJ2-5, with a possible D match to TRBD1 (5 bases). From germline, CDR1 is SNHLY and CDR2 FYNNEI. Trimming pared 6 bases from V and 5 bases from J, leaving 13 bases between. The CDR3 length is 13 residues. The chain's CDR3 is CASRRQLGETQYF. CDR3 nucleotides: TGTGCCAGCAGAAGACAGCTAGGGGAGACCCAGTACTTC.

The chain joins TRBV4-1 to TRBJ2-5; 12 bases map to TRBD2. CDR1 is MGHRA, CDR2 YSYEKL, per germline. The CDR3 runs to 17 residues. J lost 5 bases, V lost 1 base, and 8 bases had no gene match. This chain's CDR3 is CASSQGPLAGGGETQYF. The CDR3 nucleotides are TGCGCCAGCAGCCAAGGCCCCCTAGCGGGAGGGGGGGAGACCCAGTACTTC.

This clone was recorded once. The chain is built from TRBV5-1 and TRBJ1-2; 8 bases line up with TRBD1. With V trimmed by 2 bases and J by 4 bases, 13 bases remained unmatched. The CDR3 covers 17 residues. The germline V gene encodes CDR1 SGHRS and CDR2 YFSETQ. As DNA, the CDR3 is TGCGCCAGCAGCTTACAGACCCAACAGGGGGACATCTATGGCTACACCTTC. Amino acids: CASSLQTQQGDIYGYTF. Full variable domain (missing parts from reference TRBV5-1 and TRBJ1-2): KAGVTQTPRYLIKTRGQQVTLSCSPISGHRSVSWYQQTPGQGLQFLFEYFSETQRNKGNFPGRFSGRQFSNSRSEMNVSTLELGDSALYLCASSLQTQQGDIYGYTFGSGTRLTVV.

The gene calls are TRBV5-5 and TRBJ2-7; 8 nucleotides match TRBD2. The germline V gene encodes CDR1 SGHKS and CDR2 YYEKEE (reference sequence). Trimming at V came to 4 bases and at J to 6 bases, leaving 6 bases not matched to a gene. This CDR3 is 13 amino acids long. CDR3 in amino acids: CASSLQRELEQYF. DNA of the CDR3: TGTGCCAGCAGCCTACAGCGGGAGCTCGAGCAGTACTTC. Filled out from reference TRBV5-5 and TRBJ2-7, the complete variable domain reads DAGVTQSPTHLIKTRGQQVTLRCSPISGHKSVSWYQQVLGQGPQFIFQYYEKEERGRGNFPDRFSARQFPNYSSELNVNALLLGDSALYLCASSLQRELEQYFGPGTRLTVT.

The CDR3 sequence is CASRTGKNIQYF. The CDR3 bases are TGTGCCAGCAGGACGGGTAAAAACATTCAGTACTTC. The chain employs TRBV6-5 and TRBJ2-4; D remains ambiguous. CDR3 length: 12 amino acids. Trimming stripped 6 bases from V and 4 bases from J, with 7 bases between. Germline V gene sequence: CDR1 MNHEY, CDR2 SVGAGI.